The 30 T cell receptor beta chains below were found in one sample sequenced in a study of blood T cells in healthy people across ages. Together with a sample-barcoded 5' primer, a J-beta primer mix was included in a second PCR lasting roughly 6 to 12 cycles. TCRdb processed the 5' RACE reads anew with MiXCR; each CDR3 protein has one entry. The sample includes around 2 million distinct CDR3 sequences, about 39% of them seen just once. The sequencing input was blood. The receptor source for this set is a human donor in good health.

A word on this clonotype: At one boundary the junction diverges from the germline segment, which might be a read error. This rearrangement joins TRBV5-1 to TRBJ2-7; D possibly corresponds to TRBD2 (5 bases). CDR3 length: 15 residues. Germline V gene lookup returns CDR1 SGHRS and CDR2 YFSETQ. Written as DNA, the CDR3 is TGCACCAGCAGCTTTAAGGACTGGGGTGACTACGAGCAGTACTTC. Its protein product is CTSSFKDWGDYEQYF.

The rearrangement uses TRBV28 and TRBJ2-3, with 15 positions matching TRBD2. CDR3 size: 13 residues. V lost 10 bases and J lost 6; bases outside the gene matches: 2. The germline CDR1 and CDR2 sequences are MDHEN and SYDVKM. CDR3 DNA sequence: TGTGCCACCGGACTAGCGGGGGGGGATACGCAGTATTTT. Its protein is CATGLAGGDTQYF.

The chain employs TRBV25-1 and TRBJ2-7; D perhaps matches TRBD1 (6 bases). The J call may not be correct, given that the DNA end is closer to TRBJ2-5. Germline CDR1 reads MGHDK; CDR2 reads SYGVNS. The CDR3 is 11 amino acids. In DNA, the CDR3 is TGTGCCAGCAGGGGGGCGGAGACCCAGTACTTC. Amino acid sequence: CASRGAETQYF.

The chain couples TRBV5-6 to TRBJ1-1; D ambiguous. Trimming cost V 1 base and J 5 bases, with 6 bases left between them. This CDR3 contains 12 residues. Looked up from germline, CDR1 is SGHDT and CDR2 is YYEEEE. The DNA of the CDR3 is TGTGCCAGCAGCTTGCCCCAGACTGAAGCTTTCTTT. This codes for CASSLPQTEAFF.

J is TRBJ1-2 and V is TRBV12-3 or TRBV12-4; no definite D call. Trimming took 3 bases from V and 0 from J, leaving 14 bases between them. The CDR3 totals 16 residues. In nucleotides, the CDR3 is TGTGCCAGCAGTTTTCTGGATCATAAAGCTAACTATGGCTACACCTTC. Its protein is CASSFLDHKANYGYTF.

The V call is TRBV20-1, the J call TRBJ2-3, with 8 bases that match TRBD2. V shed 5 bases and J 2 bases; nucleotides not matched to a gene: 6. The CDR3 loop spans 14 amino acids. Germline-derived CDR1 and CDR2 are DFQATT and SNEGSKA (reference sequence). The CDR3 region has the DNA TGCAGTGCTGCACGGGGGGGGCTCACAGATACGCAGTATTTT. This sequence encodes CSAARGGLTDTQYF.

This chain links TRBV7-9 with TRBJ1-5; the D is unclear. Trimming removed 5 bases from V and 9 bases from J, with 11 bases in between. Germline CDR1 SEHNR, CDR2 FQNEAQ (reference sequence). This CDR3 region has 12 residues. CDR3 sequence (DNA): TGTGCCAGCAGCCGAGAGTCTACGCCCCAGCATTTT. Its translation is CASSRESTPQHF. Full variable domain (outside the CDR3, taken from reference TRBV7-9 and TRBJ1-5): DTGVSQNPRHKITKRGQNVTFRCDPISEHNRLYWYRQTLGQGPEFLTYFQNEAQLEKSRLLSDRFSAERPKGSFSTLEIQRTEQGDSAMYLCASSRESTPQHFGDGTRLSIL.

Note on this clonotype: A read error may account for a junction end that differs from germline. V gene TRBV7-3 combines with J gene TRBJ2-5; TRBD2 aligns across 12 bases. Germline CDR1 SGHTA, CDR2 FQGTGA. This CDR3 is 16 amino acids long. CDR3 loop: CASSLTASGGVEAQYF. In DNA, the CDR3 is TGTGCCAGCAGCTTAACGGCTAGCGGGGGGGTAGAGGCCCAGTACTTC. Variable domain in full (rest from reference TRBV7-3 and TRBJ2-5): GAGVSQTPSNKVTEKGKYVELRCDPISGHTALYWYRQSLGQGPEFLIYFQGTGAADDSGLPNDRFFAVRPEGSVSTLKIQRTERGDSAVYLCASSLTASGGVEAQYFGPGTRLLVL.

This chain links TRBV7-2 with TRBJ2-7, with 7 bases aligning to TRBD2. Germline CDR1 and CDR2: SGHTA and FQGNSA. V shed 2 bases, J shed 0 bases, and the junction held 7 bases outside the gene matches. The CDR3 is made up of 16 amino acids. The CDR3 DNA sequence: TGTGCCAGCAGCTTAATCCTGAGCGGGGACTCCTACGAGCAGTACTTC. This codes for CASSLILSGDSYEQYF.

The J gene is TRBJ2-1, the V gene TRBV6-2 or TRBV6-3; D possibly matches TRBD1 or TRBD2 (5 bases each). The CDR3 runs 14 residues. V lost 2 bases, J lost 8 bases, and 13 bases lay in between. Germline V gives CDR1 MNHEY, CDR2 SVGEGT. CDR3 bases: TGTGCCAGCAGTTACGGGGGACCCCCGTATGAGCAGTTCTTC. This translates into CASSYGGPPYEQFF.

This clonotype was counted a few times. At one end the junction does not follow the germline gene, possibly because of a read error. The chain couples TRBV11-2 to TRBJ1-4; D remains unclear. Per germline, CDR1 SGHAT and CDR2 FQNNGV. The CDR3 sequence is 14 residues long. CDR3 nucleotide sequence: TGTGCCAGCAGCGCAGACAACGTGGATGAAAAGCTGTTTTTT. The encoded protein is CASSADNVDEKLFF.

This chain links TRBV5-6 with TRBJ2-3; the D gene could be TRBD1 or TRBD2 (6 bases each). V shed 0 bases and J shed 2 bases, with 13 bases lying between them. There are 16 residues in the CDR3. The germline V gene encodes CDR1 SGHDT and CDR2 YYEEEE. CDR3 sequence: CASSLVGGPHTDTQYF. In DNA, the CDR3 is TGTGCCAGCAGCTTGGTTGGGGGGCCCCACACAGATACGCAGTATTTT.

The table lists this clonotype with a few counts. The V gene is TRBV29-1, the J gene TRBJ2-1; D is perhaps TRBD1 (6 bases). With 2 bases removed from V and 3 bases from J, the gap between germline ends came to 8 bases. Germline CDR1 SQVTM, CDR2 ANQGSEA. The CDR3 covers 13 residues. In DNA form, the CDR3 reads TGCAGCGTTGAAAGGACAGTCTACAATGAGCAGTTCTTC. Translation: CSVERTVYNEQFF.

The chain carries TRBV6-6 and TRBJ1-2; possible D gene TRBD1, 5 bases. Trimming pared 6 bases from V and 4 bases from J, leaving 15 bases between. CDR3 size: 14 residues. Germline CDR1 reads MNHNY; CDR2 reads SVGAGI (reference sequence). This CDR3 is CASRIPGDFYGYTF. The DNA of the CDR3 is TGTGCCAGCAGGATCCCGGGGGATTTCTATGGCTACACCTTC.

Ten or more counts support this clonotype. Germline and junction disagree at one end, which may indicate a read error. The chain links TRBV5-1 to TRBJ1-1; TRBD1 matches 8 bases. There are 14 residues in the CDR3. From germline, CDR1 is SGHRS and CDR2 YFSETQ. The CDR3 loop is CASSQGQGGTEAFF. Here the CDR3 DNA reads TGTGCCAGCAGCCAAGGACAGGGAGGCACTGAAGCTTTCTTT.

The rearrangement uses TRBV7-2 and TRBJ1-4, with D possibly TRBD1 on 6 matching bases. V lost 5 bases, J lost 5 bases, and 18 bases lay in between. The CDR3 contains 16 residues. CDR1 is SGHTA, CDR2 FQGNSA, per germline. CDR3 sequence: CASSPDTGDNNEKLFF. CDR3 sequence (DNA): TGTGCCAGCAGCCCCGACACTGGGGACAACAATGAAAAACTGTTTTTT. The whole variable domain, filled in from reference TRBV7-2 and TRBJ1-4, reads GAGVSQSPSNKVTEKGKDVELRCDPISGHTALYWYRQSLGQGLEFLIYFQGNSAPDKSGLPSDRFSAERTGGSVSTLTIQRTQQEDSAVYLCASSPDTGDNNEKLFFGSGTQLSVL.

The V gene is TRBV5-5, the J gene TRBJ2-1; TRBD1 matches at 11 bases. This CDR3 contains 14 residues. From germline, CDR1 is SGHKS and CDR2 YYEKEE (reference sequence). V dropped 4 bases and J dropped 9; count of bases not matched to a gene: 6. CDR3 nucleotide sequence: TGTGCCAGCAGCGGGACAGGGGGTTATAGTGAGCAGTTCTTC. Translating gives CASSGTGGYSEQFF. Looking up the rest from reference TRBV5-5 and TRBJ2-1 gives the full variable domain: DAGVTQSPTHLIKTRGQQVTLRCSPISGHKSVSWYQQVLGQGPQFIFQYYEKEERGRGNFPDRFSARQFPNYSSELNVNALLLGDSALYLCASSGTGGYSEQFFGPGTRLTVL.

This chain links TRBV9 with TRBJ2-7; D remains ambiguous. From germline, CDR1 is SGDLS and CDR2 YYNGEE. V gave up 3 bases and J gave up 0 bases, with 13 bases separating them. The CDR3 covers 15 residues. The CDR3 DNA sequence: TGTGCCAGCAGCGCCCTGGGCGATCCCTCCTACGAGCAGTACTTC. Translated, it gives CASSALGDPSYEQYF.

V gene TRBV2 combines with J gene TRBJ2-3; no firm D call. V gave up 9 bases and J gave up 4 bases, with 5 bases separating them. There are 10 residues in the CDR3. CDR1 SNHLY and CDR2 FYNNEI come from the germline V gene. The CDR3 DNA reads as TGTGCCAGTGTTGCAGATACGCAGTATTTT. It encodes CASVADTQYF.

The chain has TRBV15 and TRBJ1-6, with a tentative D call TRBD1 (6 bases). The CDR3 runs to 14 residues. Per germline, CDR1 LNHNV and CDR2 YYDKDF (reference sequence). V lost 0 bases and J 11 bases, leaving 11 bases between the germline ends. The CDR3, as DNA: TGTGCCACCAGCAGAGAGACAGGTCGCCCACCCCTCCACTTT. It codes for CATSRETGRPPLHF.

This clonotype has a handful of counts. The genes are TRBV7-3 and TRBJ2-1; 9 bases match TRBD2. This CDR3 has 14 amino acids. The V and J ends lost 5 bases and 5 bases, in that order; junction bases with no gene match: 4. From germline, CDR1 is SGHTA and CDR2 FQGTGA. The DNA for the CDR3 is TGTGCCAGCAGCGCTAGCGGGGCTAACAATGAGCAGTTCTTC. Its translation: CASSASGANNEQFF.

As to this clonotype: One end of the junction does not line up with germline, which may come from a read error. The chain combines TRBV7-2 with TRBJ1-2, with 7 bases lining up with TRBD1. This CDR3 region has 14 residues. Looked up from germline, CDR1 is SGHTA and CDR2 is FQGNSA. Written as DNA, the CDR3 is TGTGCCAGCGGCTTTGGGGGACAGAACTATGGCTACACCTTC. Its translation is CASGFGGQNYGYTF. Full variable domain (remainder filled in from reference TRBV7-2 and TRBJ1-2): GAGVSQSPSNKVTEKGKDVELRCDPISGHTALYWYRQSLGQGLEFLIYFQGNSAPDKSGLPSDRFSAERTGGSVSTLTIQRTQQEDSAVYLCASGFGGQNYGYTFGSGTRLTVV.

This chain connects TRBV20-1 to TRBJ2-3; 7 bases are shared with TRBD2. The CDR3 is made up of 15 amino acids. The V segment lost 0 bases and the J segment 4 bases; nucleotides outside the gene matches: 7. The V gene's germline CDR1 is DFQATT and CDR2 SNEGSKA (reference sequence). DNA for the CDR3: TGCAGTGCTAGAGACCCGGGACTACACTCAGATACGCAGTATTTT. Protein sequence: CSARDPGLHSDTQYF.

CDR3 in amino acids: CASRLAPNSPLHF. In DNA form, the CDR3 reads TGTGCCAGCAGACTGGCGCCTAATTCACCCCTCCACTTT. J is TRBJ1-6 and V is TRBV27; no reliable D call. The CDR3 runs 13 residues. V was trimmed by 6 bases and J by 6 bases, leaving 9 bases between them. Looked up from germline, CDR1 is MNHEY and CDR2 is SMNVEV (reference sequence).

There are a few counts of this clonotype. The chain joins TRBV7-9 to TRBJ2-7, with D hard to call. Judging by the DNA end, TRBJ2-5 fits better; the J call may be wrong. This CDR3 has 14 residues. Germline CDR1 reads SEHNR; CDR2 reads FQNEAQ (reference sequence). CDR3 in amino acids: CASSPGNNWGTQYF. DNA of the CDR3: TGTGCCAGCAGCCCTGGCAATAACTGGGGGACCCAGTACTTC.

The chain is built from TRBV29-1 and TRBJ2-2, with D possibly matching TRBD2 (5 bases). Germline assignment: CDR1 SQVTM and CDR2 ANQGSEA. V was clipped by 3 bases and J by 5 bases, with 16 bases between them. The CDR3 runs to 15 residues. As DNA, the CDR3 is TGCAGCGTTGATCTCAGTTACCCGGGGACCGGGGAGCTGTTTTTT. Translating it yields CSVDLSYPGTGELFF.

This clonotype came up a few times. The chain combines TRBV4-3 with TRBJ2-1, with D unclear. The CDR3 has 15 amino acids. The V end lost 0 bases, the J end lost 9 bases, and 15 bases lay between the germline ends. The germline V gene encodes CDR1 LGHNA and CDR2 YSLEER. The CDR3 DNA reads TGCGCCAGCAGCCAAGATGCAGCGCGACTGACTGAGCAGTTCTTC. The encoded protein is CASSQDAARLTEQFF.

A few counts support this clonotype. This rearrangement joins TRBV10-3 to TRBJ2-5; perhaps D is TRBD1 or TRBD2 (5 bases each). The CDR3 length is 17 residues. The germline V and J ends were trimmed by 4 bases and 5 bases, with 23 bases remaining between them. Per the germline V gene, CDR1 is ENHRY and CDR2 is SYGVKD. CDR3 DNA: TGTGCCATCAGTGCTCTCCTAAATGAGGGGTTGAAGGAGACCCAGTACTTC. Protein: CAISALLNEGLKETQYF.

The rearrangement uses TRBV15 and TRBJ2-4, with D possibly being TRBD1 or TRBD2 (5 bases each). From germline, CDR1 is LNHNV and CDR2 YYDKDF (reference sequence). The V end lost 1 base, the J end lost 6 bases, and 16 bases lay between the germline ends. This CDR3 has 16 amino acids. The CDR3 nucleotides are TGTGCCACCAGCAGAGGGTTTGAGGGGCACGGAAACATTCAGTACTTC. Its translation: CATSRGFEGHGNIQYF.

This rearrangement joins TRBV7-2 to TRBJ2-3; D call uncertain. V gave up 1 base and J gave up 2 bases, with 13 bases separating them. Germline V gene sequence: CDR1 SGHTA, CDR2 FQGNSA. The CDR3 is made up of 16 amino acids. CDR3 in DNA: TGTGCCAGCAGCTTAGAGGCCAGAGGATACACAGATACGCAGTATTTT. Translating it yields CASSLEARGYTDTQYF.